This entry describes one T cell receptor beta chain. The sample originates from a study of control samples from healthy donors and cancer patients. Generated by immunoSEQ multiplex PCR, the TCRdb table keeps only in-frame clones and is missing some. The table has 140,000 to 150,000 clones, 93% seen once. The receptor's source is a man younger than 30 in good health. Material: blood.

The CDR3 reads CASTRDRMNYEQYF. CDR3 bases: TGTGCCAGCACTCGGGACAGGATGAACTACGAGCAGTACTTC. The V call is TRBV7-8, the J call TRBJ2-7; 8 bases match TRBD1. Germline values: CDR1 SGHVS, CDR2 FQNEAQ. This CDR3 contains 14 residues. Trimming took 7 bases from V and 3 from J; bases not matched to a gene: 8.